In this sample, the clone carrying this T cell receptor beta chain turned up many times. Its antigen is undetermined. The read gets to within 3 residues of the CDR3 end, and the germline J gene fills in the rest. Donors gave 5 to 8 ml heparinized peripheral whole blood. The junction had 0 bases not matched to a gene; V was cut back by 0 bases and J by 7 bases. There are 13 residues in the CDR3. CDR1 and CDR2 from the germline V gene are SGHNT and YYREEE (reference sequence). The method was immunoSEQ multiplex PCR; TCRdb's version includes in-frame clones alone and lacks a portion of them. The data show approximately 34,000 clones, none appearing only once, with around 3.3% held by the ten largest. This sample was taken from a study of T cell clonality in common variable immunodeficiency. General study results and limits: Fewer TCRbeta clones were shared among CVID subjects than controls.

The gene calls are TRBV5-4 and TRBJ2-1; TRBD1 aligns across 8 bases. The material sequenced was peripheral blood mononuclear cells. This clonotype was obtained from a person aged 18 to 75 in good health. CDR3 region: CASSLGTGNEQFF. Incomplete CDR3 DNA: TGTGCCAGCAGCTTGGGGACAGGGAATGAG.